The next 2 T cell receptor beta chains were all read from a single sample in a study of neurological immune-mediated disorders. TCRdb re-called the 5' RACE reads through MiXCR, storing one row per CDR3 protein. The sample holds tens of thousands of distinct CDR3 sequences, almost 3.5% seen once. The material sequenced was PBMCs. These receptors originate from a man in his forties with multiple sclerosis.

This clonotype has ten or more counts. The chain has TRBV27 and TRBJ2-2; the D gene is possibly TRBD2 (5 bases). Germline assignment: CDR1 MNHEY and CDR2 SMNVEV (reference sequence). Trimming left V 6 bases short and J 5 bases short, with 13 bases between. This CDR3 is 14 amino acids long. The DNA of the CDR3 is TGTGCCAGCAGCCCGGGGTTAAGGACCGGGGAGCTGTTTTTT. Residues: CASSPGLRTGELFF.

In its sample, this clonotype was seen many times. The genes are TRBV5-1 and TRBJ2-1, with 11 positions matching TRBD2. Germline V lookup: CDR1 SGHRS, CDR2 YFSETQ. V dropped 0 bases and J dropped 4; count of bases not matched to a gene: 3. This CDR3 contains 16 residues. CDR3 bases: TGCGCCAGCAGCTTGGTGCTAGCGGGGGGTTACAATGAGCAGTTCTTC. It codes for CASSLVLAGGYNEQFF. Full variable domain (outside the CDR3, taken from reference TRBV5-1 and TRBJ2-1): KAGVTQTPRYLIKTRGQQVTLSCSPISGHRSVSWYQQTPGQGLQFLFEYFSETQRNKGNFPGRFSGRQFSNSRSEMNVSTLELGDSALYLCASSLVLAGGYNEQFFGPGTRLTVL.